Included here is one TCR beta chain sequence, with context. The sample is drawn from a study of blood T cell repertoires in COVID-19. This CDR3 spans 11 amino acids. V was trimmed by 7 bases and J by 3 bases, leaving 7 bases between them. CDR1 and CDR2 from the germline V gene are SGHRS and YFSETQ. Data came from immunoSEQ multiplex PCR; TCRdb stores just in-frame clones and leaves some out. The sample records about 100,000 clones, about 86% being singletons. The sequence was collected from a woman aged 60-70 years in a cohort sampled during active or convalescent COVID-19. This sequence joins TRBV5-1 and TRBJ1-1; D possibly corresponds to TRBD1 (5 bases). Sequenced sample: peripheral blood. The CDR3, as DNA: TGCGCCAGCTCGGGGGACACTGAAGCTTTCTTT. This sequence encodes CASSGDTEAFF.